The 23 T cell receptor beta chains given below trace back to one sample, sequenced in a study of blood T cell repertoires in COVID-19. The method was immunoSEQ multiplex PCR; TCRdb's version includes in-frame clones alone and lacks a portion of them. The table has roughly 240,000 clones, around four fifths seen once. Sequences were obtained from peripheral blood. Receptors were obtained from a man between 60 and 70 years old who had recovered from COVID-19.

This clone was found a few times. A much larger clone lies a single base off, so this may be a read error. The rearrangement links TRBV2 to TRBJ2-7; TRBD1 matches 7 bases. V shed 8 bases, J shed 3 bases, and the junction held 1 base outside the gene matches. CDR1 is SNHLY, CDR2 FYNNEI, per germline. The CDR3 contains 11 residues. The CDR3 here is CASRDSYEQYF. The DNA of the CDR3 is TGTGCCAGCCGGGACAGCTACGAGCAGTACTTC. Drawing the rest from reference TRBV2 and TRBJ2-7, the complete variable domain is EPEVTQTPSHQVTQMGQEVILRCVPISNHLYFYWYRQILGQKVEFLVSFYNNEISEKSEIFDDQFSVERPDGSNFTLKIRSTKLEDSAMYFCASRDSYEQYFGPGTRLTVT.

The CDR3 is CASTPRGTGYEQYF. Here the CDR3 DNA reads TGTGCCAGCACCCCTCGAGGGACTGGCTACGAGCAGTACTTC. The chain has TRBV6-5 and TRBJ2-7; a possible D gene is TRBD2 (6 bases). Per germline, CDR1 MNHEY and CDR2 SVGAGI. The CDR3 sequence is 14 residues long. Trimming stripped 7 bases from V and 3 bases from J, with 16 bases between.

In this sample, this clone turned up a few times. The chain links TRBV6-5 to TRBJ2-7; maybe TRBD1 (6 bases). The V and J ends lost 8 bases and 2 bases respectively, with 13 bases between them. CDR1 and CDR2 (germline): MNHEY, SVGAGI. CDR3 size: 13 residues. CDR3 sequence: CASGEQGPYEQYF. CDR3 in DNA: TGTGCCAGCGGCGAACAGGGTCCCTACGAGCAGTACTTC.

This chain connects TRBV9 to TRBJ2-6; 9 bases fit TRBD1. V shed 0 bases, J shed 1 base, and the junction held 8 bases outside the gene matches. Per germline, CDR1 SGDLS and CDR2 YYNGEE. CDR3 length: 19 residues. CDR3 residues: CASSVAFPGQGSGANVLTF. The CDR3 DNA sequence: TGTGCCAGCAGCGTAGCTTTTCCGGGACAGGGTTCTGGGGCCAACGTCCTGACTTTC.

This clone was seen a handful of times. The chain carries TRBV6-1 and TRBJ2-7; D might be TRBD2 (5 bases). This CDR3 comprises 14 residues. Trimming stripped 1 base from V and 12 bases from J, with 19 bases between. Germline CDR1 and CDR2: MNHNS and SASEGT. The CDR3 spells CASSEVVPSRGSYF. The CDR3 region has the DNA TGTGCCAGCAGTGAAGTCGTGCCGTCCCGGGGTTCGTACTTC.

The rearrangement links TRBV5-1 to TRBJ1-4, with TRBD1 matching 8 bases. This CDR3 contains 14 residues. J lost 3 bases, V lost 6 bases, and 4 bases had no gene match. CDR1 and CDR2 from the germline V gene are SGHRS and YFSETQ. The CDR3 loop reads CASTTGVANEKLFF. As DNA, the CDR3 is TGCGCCAGCACGACAGGGGTGGCTAATGAAAAACTGTTTTTT.

This chain joins TRBV2 and TRBJ1-2, with D perhaps matching TRBD1 (6 bases). The length of the CDR3 is 13 residues. From germline, CDR1 is SNHLY and CDR2 FYNNEI. V lost 4 bases and J lost 8, with 14 bases in between. The CDR3 nucleotides read TGTGCCAGCAGTGTTTCAGGGGTAAAAGGCTACACCTTC. It encodes CASSVSGVKGYTF.

The V gene is TRBV19, the J gene TRBJ1-5; D is possibly TRBD1 (5 bases). The V end was cut by 4 bases, the J end by 4 bases, with 11 bases between. The CDR3 sequence is 14 residues long. CDR1 LNHDA and CDR2 SQIVND come from the germline V gene (reference sequence). CDR3 nucleotide sequence: TGTGCCAGTAGTAAAACAGGTGAGAATCAGCCCCAGCATTTT. Its protein product is CASSKTGENQPQHF.

The chain carries TRBV6-1 and TRBJ1-4; a weak D match, TRBD1 (5 bases). V dropped 2 bases and J dropped 4 bases, with 17 bases sitting between them. This CDR3 comprises 17 residues. CDR1 and CDR2 (germline): MNHNS, SASEGT. CDR3 sequence reads: CASSEPGRGVSNEKLFF. The DNA of the CDR3 is TGTGCCAGCAGTGAACCGGGCCGGGGGGTTAGTAATGAAAAACTGTTTTTT.

This clone has more than one count but fewer than ten. The chain employs TRBV19 and TRBJ2-1; TRBD2 aligns across 9 bases. The CDR3 covers 15 residues. Germline-derived CDR1 and CDR2 are LNHDA and SQIVND (reference sequence). After removal of 8 bases from V and 3 bases from J, the junction contained 8 bases not matched to a gene. The CDR3 DNA reads TGTGCCAGTTCTATTAGCGGGGGCCTCTACAATGAGCAGTTCTTC. It specifies CASSISGGLYNEQFF.

The J gene is TRBJ2-7, the V gene TRBV28; 12 nucleotides match TRBD2. The V gene's germline CDR1 is MDHEN and CDR2 SYDVKM. The ends lost 2 bases at V and 4 bases at J; junction bases unmatched: 6. This CDR3 spans 16 amino acids. The CDR3 DNA sequence: TGTGCCAGCAGTTTACAAACTAGCGGGAGGACGTACGAGCAGTACTTC. Amino acids: CASSLQTSGRTYEQYF.

This clone has more than one count but fewer than ten. J is TRBJ1-5 and V is TRBV5-1; no firm D call. Germline values: CDR1 SGHRS, CDR2 YFSETQ. This CDR3 contains 15 residues. With 0 bases removed from V and 2 bases from J, the gap between germline ends came to 9 bases. CDR3 protein: CASSLDPGGNQPQHF. CDR3 nucleotides: TGCGCCAGCAGCTTGGATCCGGGAGGCAATCAGCCCCAGCATTTT.

This chain connects TRBV5-4 to TRBJ2-7, with D tentatively TRBD1 (5 bases). Trimming removed 4 bases from V and 0 bases from J, with 14 bases in between. Germline-derived CDR1 and CDR2 are SGHNT and YYREEE (reference sequence). The CDR3 has 15 amino acids. DNA of the CDR3: TGTGCCAGCAGCAGACAGTTAGGGGTCTCCTACGAGCAGTACTTC. Amino acids: CASSRQLGVSYEQYF.

The V gene is TRBV5-4, the J gene TRBJ2-6; 8 bases map to TRBD1. After removal of 6 bases from V and 0 bases from J, the junction contained 14 bases not matched to a gene. The germline gives CDR1 SGHNT, CDR2 YYREEE (reference sequence). The CDR3 runs 19 residues. The CDR3, as DNA: TGTGCCAGCACCGTGTGGACAGGGTCATTCTTCTCTGGGGCCAACGTCCTGACTTTC. Amino acid sequence: CASTVWTGSFFSGANVLTF.

The chain carries TRBV20-1 and TRBJ2-5; D uncertain. Germline V gene data show CDR1 as DFQATT and CDR2 as SNEGSKA (reference sequence). Trimming removed 3 bases at V and 9 bases at J, with 8 bases between. The CDR3 is 10 residues long. CDR3 DNA sequence: TGCAGTGCTAGCGGCCGGGCCCAGTACTTC. Its protein product is CSASGRAQYF.

The chain is built from TRBV11-2 and TRBJ2-1; D not certain. The CDR3 length is 14 residues. Germline V gene sequence: CDR1 SGHAT, CDR2 FQNNGV. V was clipped by 2 bases and J by 5 bases, with 10 bases between them. In DNA form, the CDR3 reads TGTGCCAGCAGCTTAAACAGAGTTAACAATGAGCAGTTCTTC. Encoded protein: CASSLNRVNNEQFF.

The rearrangement uses TRBV2 and TRBJ2-2; D not certain. This CDR3 is 15 amino acids long. The V gene lost 4 bases and the J gene lost 2 bases, with 11 bases spanning the gap. Germline assignment: CDR1 SNHLY and CDR2 FYNNEI. CDR3 sequence: CASSASSINTGELFF. CDR3 DNA sequence: TGTGCCAGCAGTGCGTCGTCTATAAACACCGGGGAGCTGTTTTTT.

J is TRBJ1-2 and V is TRBV5-1; TRBD1 agrees at 7 bases. The CDR3 runs 16 residues. Per the germline V gene, CDR1 is SGHRS and CDR2 is YFSETQ. The V and J ends lost 4 bases and 3 bases, in that order; junction bases with no gene match: 12. The DNA for the CDR3 is TGCGCCAGCAGCGCTGATCCAAAGGGGACAGACTATGGCTACACCTTC. Translated, it gives CASSADPKGTDYGYTF.

The chain links TRBV2 to TRBJ2-1, with 8 bases matching TRBD2. This CDR3 region has 15 residues. Looked up from germline, CDR1 is SNHLY and CDR2 is FYNNEI. With 7 bases clipped from V and 7 bases from J, the junction kept 12 bases outside the gene matches. The CDR3 DNA sequence: TGTGCCAGCAAAGCGGGGGCCACCCCCGGGAATGAGCAGTTCTTC. Protein: CASKAGATPGNEQFF.

This clone was found once. This sequence joins TRBV2 and TRBJ1-4; tentatively, D is TRBD1 (6 bases). V lost 3 bases and J lost 8, with 13 bases in between. The CDR3 contains 14 residues. Germline V gives CDR1 SNHLY, CDR2 FYNNEI. The DNA of the CDR3 is TGTGCCAGCAGTGACGGCAGGGGAAACGAAAAACTGTTTTTT. This gives the protein CASSDGRGNEKLFF.

The chain couples TRBV19 to TRBJ1-4, with a tentative D call TRBD1 (5 bases). The V end lost 4 bases, the J end lost 4 bases, and 13 bases lay between the germline ends. Germline CDR1 and CDR2: LNHDA and SQIVND (reference sequence). The CDR3 sequence is 15 residues long. The CDR3 loop is CASSSGGLRNEKLFF. DNA of the CDR3: TGTGCCAGTAGTAGCGGGGGTCTGCGTAATGAAAAACTGTTTTTT. The whole variable domain, remainder taken from reference TRBV19 and TRBJ1-4, is DGGITQSPKYLFRKEGQNVTLSCEQNLNHDAMYWYRQDPGQGLRLIYYSQIVNDFQKGDIAEGYSVSREKKESFPLTVTSAQKNPTAFYLCASSSGGLRNEKLFFGSGTQLSVL.

This chain links TRBV11-3 with TRBJ1-1; tentatively, D is TRBD1 (5 bases). The CDR3 consists of 13 residues. Germline assignment: CDR1 SGHNT and CDR2 YENEEA. With 5 bases removed from V and 4 bases from J, the gap between germline ends came to 11 bases. CDR3 sequence: CASSLREGTEAFF. The CDR3 DNA reads as TGTGCCAGCAGCCTCAGGGAGGGCACTGAAGCTTTCTTT.

This rearrangement joins TRBV5-6 to TRBJ2-7, with 10 nucleotides matching TRBD2. The junction had 19 bases not matched to a gene; V was cut back by 4 bases and J by 9 bases. Germline V gene data show CDR1 as SGHDT and CDR2 as YYEEEE. CDR3 size: 17 residues. CDR3 residues: CASSTHFGLADGGWQYF. The CDR3 DNA follows: TGTGCCAGCAGCACGCATTTCGGACTAGCGGATGGGGGGTGGCAGTACTTC.